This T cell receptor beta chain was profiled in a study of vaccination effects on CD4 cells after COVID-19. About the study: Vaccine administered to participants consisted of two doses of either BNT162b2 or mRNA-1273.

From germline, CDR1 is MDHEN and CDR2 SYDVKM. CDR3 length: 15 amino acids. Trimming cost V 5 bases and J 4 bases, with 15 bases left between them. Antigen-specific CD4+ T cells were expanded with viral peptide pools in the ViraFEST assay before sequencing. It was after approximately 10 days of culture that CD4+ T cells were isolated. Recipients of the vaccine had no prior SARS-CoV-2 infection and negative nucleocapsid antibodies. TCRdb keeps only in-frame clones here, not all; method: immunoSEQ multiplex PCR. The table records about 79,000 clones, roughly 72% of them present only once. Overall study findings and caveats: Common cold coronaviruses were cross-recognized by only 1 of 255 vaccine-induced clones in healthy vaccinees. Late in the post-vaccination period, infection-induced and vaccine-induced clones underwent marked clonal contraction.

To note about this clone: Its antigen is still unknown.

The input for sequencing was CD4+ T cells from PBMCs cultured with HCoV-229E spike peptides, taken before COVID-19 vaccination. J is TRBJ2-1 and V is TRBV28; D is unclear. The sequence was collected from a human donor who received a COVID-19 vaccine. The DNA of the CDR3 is TGTGCCAGCAGTCTAGTTAAGGTGGTATACAATGAGCAGTTCTTC. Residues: CASSLVKVVYNEQFF.